What follows is one T cell receptor (beta chain) and its context. These data belong to a study of T cell changes during pregnancy in multiple sclerosis. Some clones are missing from TCRdb's copy, which holds only in-frame ones; the method was immunoSEQ multiplex PCR. The repertoire consists of about 44,000 clones, with about 96% occurring once and the leading ten covering 0.89%. The CDR3 consists of 12 residues. V gave up 4 bases and J gave up 8 bases, with 12 bases separating them. The germline V gene encodes CDR1 SGDLS and CDR2 YYNGEE. The source is a female donor with multiple sclerosis, enrolled in a pregnancy study. The sequenced sample was peripheral blood, obtained in the second trimester of pregnancy. The chain couples TRBV9 to TRBJ1-1; D is possibly TRBD1 (6 bases). CDR3 protein: CASSYEGTEAFF. The CDR3 DNA is TGTGCCAGCAGCTACGAGGGGACAGAAGCTTTCTTT.